The 23 T cell receptor beta chains presented below share a single source sample, sequenced in a study of blood T cell repertoires in COVID-19. Clones were sequenced by immunoSEQ multiplex PCR, and TCRdb holds only the in-frame ones, with some missing. Among about 220,000 clones, around four fifths were seen once, and the ten largest hold about 5.1%. The sample consisted of peripheral blood. Every receptor here comes from a woman aged 55-75 years who had recovered from COVID-19.

This chain joins TRBV5-6 and TRBJ1-2; TRBD1 matches at 8 bases. The J segment lost 6 bases and the V segment lost 1 base, leaving 11 bases of the junction unmatched. Germline V gene sequence: CDR1 SGHDT, CDR2 YYEEEE. This CDR3 has 16 amino acids. The CDR3 spells CASSLIQGAPMDGYTF. DNA for the CDR3: TGTGCCAGCAGCTTGATCCAGGGGGCGCCGATGGATGGCTACACCTTC. Full variable domain (outside the CDR3, taken from reference TRBV5-6 and TRBJ1-2): DAGVTQSPTHLIKTRGQQVTLRCSPKSGHDTVSWYQQALGQGPQFIFQYYEEEERQRGNFPDRFSGHQFPNYSSELNVNALLLGDSALYLCASSLIQGAPMDGYTFGSGTRLTVV.

The DNA of the CDR3 is TGTGCCAGCTCACCATGGGCGCTGGGACAGGGCAGTCCTCCAAACGAGCAGTACTTC. Protein: CASSPWALGQGSPPNEQYF. This rearrangement joins TRBV18 to TRBJ2-7; 9 bases map to TRBD1. The V and J ends lost 2 bases and 5 bases, in that order; junction bases with no gene match: 19. The CDR3 length is 19 residues. Germline V gives CDR1 KGHSH, CDR2 LQKENI.

J is TRBJ1-3 and V is TRBV7-9; no clear D gene. V shed 3 bases and J shed 0 bases, with 9 bases lying between them. The CDR3 consists of 15 residues. Germline CDR1 SEHNR, CDR2 FQNEAQ (reference sequence). CDR3 sequence reads: CASSLGSLSGNTIYF. DNA of the CDR3: TGTGCCAGCAGCTTGGGCAGCCTCTCTGGAAACACCATATATTTT.

The V call is TRBV11-3, the J call TRBJ2-1; 8 bases fit TRBD2. Per the germline V gene, CDR1 is SGHNT and CDR2 is YENEEA. Unmatched junction bases numbered 7, after V lost 1 base and J lost 5 bases. This CDR3 region has 16 residues. CDR3 amino acids: CASSLGHGGADNEQFF. The CDR3 nucleotides are TGTGCCAGCAGCTTAGGTCACGGGGGGGCCGACAATGAGCAGTTCTTC.

The chain has TRBV10-3 and TRBJ1-2, with D tentatively TRBD1 (6 bases). The V and J ends lost 4 bases and 0 bases respectively, with 12 bases between them. CDR1 is ENHRY and CDR2 is SYGVKD in the germline V gene. This CDR3 spans 15 amino acids. CDR3 residues: CAISGGTRANYGYTF. CDR3 nucleotide sequence: TGTGCCATCAGTGGGGGGACAAGAGCTAACTATGGCTACACCTTC.

The chain links TRBV10-1 to TRBJ2-1; 11 bases agree with TRBD2. V gave up 4 bases and J gave up 10 bases; unmatched junction bases: 6. Germline CDR1 reads WNHNN; CDR2 reads SYGVQD (reference sequence). The CDR3 length is 14 residues. CDR3 sequence (DNA): TGCGCCAGCAGTGCCATTAGACTAGCGGGGGAGCAGTTCTTC. Encoded protein: CASSAIRLAGEQFF.

The rearrangement joins TRBV12-2 to TRBJ2-6; TRBD1 is taken as the D call from the table, unchecked against the DNA. TRBV12-2 is a documented pseudogene. The CDR3 loop spans 20 amino acids. The CDR3 nucleotides read TGTGCAAGTCGCTTAGGTTCGAAACAGGGGGCGAAGGCTGGGGCCAACGTCCTGACTTTC. This sequence encodes CASRLGSKQGAKAGANVLTF.

The chain carries TRBV7-9 and TRBJ1-2, with 7 bases lining up with TRBD1. J lost 4 bases, V lost 5 bases, and 7 bases had no gene match. Germline-derived CDR1 and CDR2 are SEHNR and FQNEAQ (reference sequence). The CDR3 runs 14 residues. CDR3 sequence: CASSDRDSGYGYTF. The CDR3 bases are TGTGCCAGCAGCGACCGGGACAGTGGCTATGGCTACACCTTC.

This chain uses TRBV5-6 with TRBJ1-2, with D maybe TRBD1 (5 bases). Germline V gene data show CDR1 as SGHDT and CDR2 as YYEEEE. This CDR3 region has 16 residues. Trimming cost V 4 bases and J 0 bases, with 16 bases left between them. The DNA of the CDR3 is TGTGCCAGCAGCCCGGGGACGGGGGGGGCTAACTATGGCTACACCTTC. It codes for CASSPGTGGANYGYTF.

The chain couples TRBV6-5 to TRBJ1-2; 9 bases are a match to TRBD1. The CDR3 runs to 15 residues. V gave up 5 bases and J gave up 0 bases; unmatched junction bases: 4. Germline V gene sequence: CDR1 MNHEY, CDR2 SVGAGI. The CDR3 DNA is TGTGCCAGCAGTCTACGGACAGGGGCTAACTATGGCTACACCTTC. Residues: CASSLRTGANYGYTF.

This clone was recorded only once. The chain carries TRBV7-3 and TRBJ2-5, with D possibly being TRBD2 (5 bases). V lost 0 bases, J lost 6 bases, and 11 bases lay in between. This CDR3 region has 14 residues. Germline V gene data show CDR1 as SGHTA and CDR2 as FQGTGA. The CDR3 reads CASSLTPSPQTQYF. The CDR3 DNA reads TGTGCCAGCAGCTTAACCCCTAGCCCCCAGACCCAGTACTTC. Together with reference TRBV7-3 and TRBJ2-5, the CDR3 gives the full variable domain: GAGVSQTPSNKVTEKGKYVELRCDPISGHTALYWYRQSLGQGPEFLIYFQGTGAADDSGLPNDRFFAVRPEGSVSTLKIQRTERGDSAVYLCASSLTPSPQTQYFGPGTRLLVL.

The rearrangement joins TRBV9 to TRBJ1-4, with D unclear. This CDR3 comprises 14 residues. Trimming took 0 bases from V and 8 from J, leaving 11 bases between them. The V gene's germline CDR1 is SGDLS and CDR2 YYNGEE. The CDR3 here is CASSVGEENEKLFF. The DNA for the CDR3 is TGTGCCAGCAGCGTAGGCGAGGAAAACGAAAAACTGTTTTTT.

This clone was recorded only once. This chain links TRBV5-4 with TRBJ2-1; D ambiguous. The length of the CDR3 is 14 residues. Trimming pared 4 bases from V and 5 bases from J, leaving 13 bases between. Germline V gives CDR1 SGHNT, CDR2 YYREEE (reference sequence). Written as DNA, the CDR3 is TGTGCCAGCAGCGCCCTCAGCGAGAACAATGAGCAGTTCTTC. Its protein is CASSALSENNEQFF.

The gene calls are TRBV4-1 and TRBJ1-6, with 9 bases fitting TRBD1. J was trimmed by 7 bases and V by 0 bases; bases with no gene match: 7. The CDR3 is 17 amino acids. CDR1 is MGHRA, CDR2 YSYEKL, per germline. The CDR3: CASSQDHGQGLNSPLHF. The CDR3 nucleotides read TGCGCCAGCAGCCAAGATCACGGACAGGGGTTGAATTCACCCCTCCACTTT.

The chain carries TRBV7-8 and TRBJ2-1; 11 bases agree with TRBD2. This CDR3 has 19 residues. Trimming removed 5 bases from V and 9 bases from J; junction bases left unmatched: 21. The germline CDR1 and CDR2 sequences are SGHVS and FQNEAQ. CDR3 nucleotide sequence: TGTGCCAGCAGCACAACCGGGCTAGCGGGGGGAGGTCGGGTTACTGAGCAGTTCTTC. It yields the protein CASSTTGLAGGGRVTEQFF.

This clone was seen a handful of times. V gene TRBV2 combines with J gene TRBJ1-1, with D hard to call. The CDR3 sequence is 16 residues long. Per the germline V gene, CDR1 is SNHLY and CDR2 is FYNNEI. Trimming removed 6 bases from V and 1 base from J, with 18 bases in between. CDR3 sequence: CASRTARVFRNTEAFF. The CDR3 DNA follows: TGTGCCAGCAGGACTGCCAGAGTTTTCAGGAACACTGAAGCTTTCTTT. The whole variable domain, remainder taken from reference TRBV2 and TRBJ1-1, is EPEVTQTPSHQVTQMGQEVILRCVPISNHLYFYWYRQILGQKVEFLVSFYNNEISEKSEIFDDQFSVERPDGSNFTLKIRSTKLEDSAMYFCASRTARVFRNTEAFFGQGTRLTVV.

V is TRBV5-8 and J is TRBJ2-2; D unclear. Germline lookup yields CDR1 SGHTS and CDR2 YDEGEE. Between the trimmed V and J ends, which lost 5 bases and 6 bases, there was a span of 8 bases. The length of the CDR3 is 12 residues. The CDR3 reads CASRLEAGELFF. CDR3 DNA sequence: TGTGCCAGCAGGTTAGAGGCCGGGGAGCTGTTTTTT.

This clone was detected only a few times. The CDR3 DNA reads as TGTGCCAGCAGCTTGGAGGGGAGCTTCTCCGGGGAGCTGTTTTTT. It translates to CASSLEGSFSGELFF. V gene TRBV11-2 combines with J gene TRBJ2-2; weak D call: TRBD2 (6 bases). This CDR3 comprises 15 residues. V lost 3 bases and J 6 bases, leaving 14 bases between the germline ends. Germline values: CDR1 SGHAT, CDR2 FQNNGV.

The rearrangement uses TRBV2 and TRBJ2-7, with 10 bases fitting TRBD1. The CDR3 is made up of 13 amino acids. V dropped 11 bases and J dropped 2; count of bases not matched to a gene: 6. The germline V gene encodes CDR1 SNHLY and CDR2 FYNNEI. CDR3 in amino acids: CARGGTGAYEQYF. CDR3 DNA: TGTGCCCGGGGGGGGACAGGGGCCTACGAGCAGTACTTC. The full variable domain, with the rest looked up from reference TRBV2 and TRBJ2-7, is EPEVTQTPSHQVTQMGQEVILRCVPISNHLYFYWYRQILGQKVEFLVSFYNNEISEKSEIFDDQFSVERPDGSNFTLKIRSTKLEDSAMYFCARGGTGAYEQYFGPGTRLTVT.

V gene TRBV19 combines with J gene TRBJ2-3; 7 bases are shared with TRBD2. The V gene's germline CDR1 is LNHDA and CDR2 SQIVND (reference sequence). The length of the CDR3 is 14 residues. Trimming at V came to 5 bases and at J to 4 bases, leaving 6 bases not matched to a gene. CDR3 protein: CASSLAGVADTQYF. CDR3 nucleotides: TGTGCCAGTAGTCTCGCGGGGGTGGCAGATACGCAGTATTTT.

The J gene is TRBJ1-4, the V gene TRBV5-1, with TRBD1 matching over 7 bases. The germline V gene encodes CDR1 SGHRS and CDR2 YFSETQ. The CDR3 totals 16 residues. With 4 bases clipped from V and 0 bases from J, the junction kept 6 bases outside the gene matches. CDR3 residues: CASSGGQDATNEKLFF. The CDR3 DNA follows: TGCGCCAGCAGCGGAGGACAGGACGCAACTAATGAAAAACTGTTTTTT.

This clone has a handful of counts. The CDR3 loop is CASSRSGGRSTDTQYF. The CDR3 DNA follows: TGCGCCAGCAGCCGAAGCGGGGGGCGAAGCACAGATACGCAGTATTTT. The chain uses TRBV5-1 and TRBJ2-3; TRBD2 aligns across 9 bases. The CDR3 has 16 amino acids. V gave up 4 bases and J gave up 0 bases; unmatched junction bases: 6. Per the germline V gene, CDR1 is SGHRS and CDR2 is YFSETQ.

The CDR3 nucleotides read TGTGCCAGCAGCCCCGAGAGTGGGACAGGGTTCGGAAAACTGTTTTTT. Amino acids: CASSPESGTGFGKLFF. The chain couples TRBV2 to TRBJ1-4; TRBD1 matches at 9 bases. Germline V gene lookup returns CDR1 SNHLY and CDR2 FYNNEI. This CDR3 spans 16 amino acids. V shed 6 bases and J 10 bases; nucleotides not matched to a gene: 15.